These 32 T cell receptor beta chains came from one sample sequenced in a study of T cells in Graves' hyperthyroidism and ophthalmopathy. It was RNA transcripts that yielded the amplified TCR beta CDR3 regions. First-round RT-PCR of the TCR CDR3 relied on the HTBI primer set. TCRdb redid the calling of the multiplex PCR reads with MiXCR, one entry per CDR3 protein. The data show 490,000 or so distinct CDR3 sequences, 20% to 25% seen once. Source material: blood. These receptors were collected from a woman in her sixties or seventies with Graves' ophthalmopathy.

The table lists this clonotype with many counts. The V and J genes are TRBV5-1 and TRBJ1-1, with a tentative D call TRBD1 (6 bases). Trimming pared 1 base from V and 4 bases from J, leaving 11 bases between. The length of the CDR3 is 14 residues. Germline V CDR1 and CDR2: SGHRS, YFSETQ. CDR3 residues: CASSLQGLATEAFF. CDR3 in DNA: TGCGCCAGCAGCTTGCAGGGGCTGGCCACTGAAGCTTTCTTT.

This clonotype was observed a handful of times. The rearrangement links TRBV5-1 to TRBJ2-2; 10 nucleotides match TRBD2. Germline V lookup: CDR1 SGHRS, CDR2 YFSETQ. The CDR3 consists of 14 residues. V shed 8 bases, J shed 7 bases, and the junction held 8 bases outside the gene matches. CDR3 loop: CASLAGAEGGELFF. The CDR3 nucleotides read TGCGCCAGTCTAGCGGGAGCAGAAGGCGGGGAGCTGTTTTTT.

The chain has TRBV7-2 and TRBJ2-5; 7 positions agree with TRBD2. Trimming at V came to 1 base and at J to 1 base, leaving 6 bases not matched to a gene. This CDR3 contains 16 residues. CDR1 is SGHTA and CDR2 is FQGNSA in the germline V gene. Here the CDR3 DNA reads TGTGCCAGCAGCTTAGTGGCTAGCGGACCCCAAGAGACCCAGTACTTC. Its translation is CASSLVASGPQETQYF.

This clonotype was seen many times. V and J are TRBV20-1 and TRBJ2-7; D possibly matches TRBD1 or TRBD2 (5 bases each). The germline gives CDR1 DFQATT, CDR2 SNEGSKA (reference sequence). V lost 0 bases and J 3 bases, leaving 18 bases between the germline ends. The CDR3 runs 16 residues. Here the CDR3 DNA reads TGCAGTGCTAGAGACCTTAGGGGACGCCACTACTACGAGCAGTACTTC. Protein sequence: CSARDLRGRHYYEQYF.

This sequence joins TRBV28 and TRBJ2-5; D remains ambiguous. The CDR3 loop spans 12 amino acids. Germline values: CDR1 MDHEN, CDR2 SYDVKM. V lost 0 bases and J 3 bases, leaving 2 bases between the germline ends. In nucleotides, the CDR3 is TGTGCCAGCAGTTTATGGGAAGAGACCCAGTACTTC. It codes for CASSLWEETQYF.

This clonotype was counted many times. The chain carries TRBV12-3 or TRBV12-4 and TRBJ1-1; TRBD1 matches 8 bases. This CDR3 comprises 15 residues. After removal of 4 bases from V and 4 bases from J, the junction contained 8 bases not matched to a gene. DNA for the CDR3: TGTGCCAGCAGTTGGACAGGGAGCACCCCCACTGAAGCTTTCTTT. It is translated as CASSWTGSTPTEAFF.

This clonotype came up many times. The CDR3 DNA is TGTGCCAGCAGCTCCCGGGACAGGGTAAGCGCCTACGAGCAGTACTTC. Its translation is CASSSRDRVSAYEQYF. The V gene is TRBV5-5, the J gene TRBJ2-7; 9 bases are shared with TRBD1. Germline assignment: CDR1 SGHKS and CDR2 YYEKEE (reference sequence). V lost 3 bases, J lost 2 bases, and 9 bases stayed unmatched. The CDR3 has 16 residues.

Of note for this clonotype: This may come from a read error, since a much larger clone is one base off. The chain recombines TRBV6-2 or TRBV6-3 with TRBJ1-2; D might be TRBD1 (6 bases). Germline loops: CDR1 MNHEY, CDR2 SVGEGT. CDR3 length equals 13 residues. CDR3 nucleotides: TGTGCCAGCAGGATGGACAGTATCTATGGCTGCACCTTC. Translating it yields CASRMDSIYGCTF.

The J gene is TRBJ1-1, the V gene TRBV6-1, with D tentatively TRBD1 (5 bases). V was cut by 4 bases and J by 6 bases, with 15 bases left in between. Germline V gene lookup returns CDR1 MNHNS and CDR2 SASEGT. This CDR3 has 14 residues. In DNA form, the CDR3 reads TGTGCCAGCAGTGGATTTCCCAGGGTTTCTGAAGCTTTCTTT. It translates to CASSGFPRVSEAFF.

This clonotype has more than one count but fewer than ten. The chain recombines TRBV9 with TRBJ1-1; a possible D gene is TRBD1 (5 bases). The germline V and J ends were trimmed by 6 bases and 0 bases, with 12 bases remaining between them. Germline lookup yields CDR1 SGDLS and CDR2 YYNGEE. The length of the CDR3 is 14 residues. CDR3 in amino acids: CASNSGTLNTEAFF. Here the CDR3 DNA reads TGTGCCAGCAACTCCGGGACGTTGAACACTGAAGCTTTCTTT. The full variable domain, in which reference TRBV9 and TRBJ1-1 provide the parts outside the CDR3, is DSGVTQTPKHLITATGQRVTLRCSPRSGDLSVYWYQQSLDQGLQFLIQYYNGEERAKGNILERFSAQQFPDLHSELNLSSLELGDSALYFCASNSGTLNTEAFFGQGTRLTVV.

The chain links TRBV7-3 to TRBJ2-1; D unresolved. This CDR3 region has 12 residues. CDR1 is SGHTA and CDR2 is FQGTGA in the germline V gene. The V gene lost 8 bases and the J gene lost 8 bases, with 13 bases spanning the gap. The CDR3 sequence is CASGVGSHEQFF. The DNA of the CDR3 is TGTGCCAGCGGGGTGGGAAGCCATGAGCAGTTCTTC. Looking up the rest from reference TRBV7-3 and TRBJ2-1 gives the full variable domain: GAGVSQTPSNKVTEKGKYVELRCDPISGHTALYWYRQSLGQGPEFLIYFQGTGAADDSGLPNDRFFAVRPEGSVSTLKIQRTERGDSAVYLCASGVGSHEQFFGPGTRLTVL.

This clonotype came up a few times. This chain joins TRBV30 and TRBJ1-1; possible D gene TRBD1, 5 bases. Per germline, CDR1 GTSNPN and CDR2 SVGIG (reference sequence). V was cut by 3 bases and J by 6 bases, with 17 bases left in between. The CDR3 loop spans 14 amino acids. The CDR3 coding sequence is TGTGCCTGGAGCGGCCCCGGAGGGGAGGCTGAAGCTTTCTTT. This encodes CAWSGPGGEAEAFF. The full variable domain, in which reference TRBV30 and TRBJ1-1 provide the parts outside the CDR3, is SQTIHQWPATLVQPVGSPLSLECTVEGTSNPNLYWYRQAAGRGLQLLFYSVGIGQISSEVPQNLSASRPQDRQFILSSKKLLLSDSGFYLCAWSGPGGEAEAFFGQGTRLTVV.

This clonotype occurred many times. The gene calls are TRBV12-3 or TRBV12-4 and TRBJ1-2; 11 bases align to TRBD1. The CDR3 has 17 amino acids. Trimming removed 1 base from V and 0 bases from J; junction bases left unmatched: 4. In DNA form, the CDR3 reads TGTGCCAGCAGTTTAGAGGACAGGGGGCCCTCTAACTATGGCTACACCTTC. Amino acid sequence: CASSLEDRGPSNYGYTF.

The chain joins TRBV19 to TRBJ1-5, with 9 bases fitting TRBD1. The trim removed 3 bases at V and 5 bases at J, leaving 8 bases unmatched. Germline V gene lookup returns CDR1 LNHDA and CDR2 SQIVND (reference sequence). The CDR3 is 16 amino acids. CDR3: CASSMVQGASDQPQHF. CDR3 nucleotide sequence: TGTGCCAGTAGTATGGTACAGGGGGCCTCGGATCAGCCCCAGCATTTT.

This clonotype was counted between two and nine times. A much more abundant neighbour one base away suggests this may be a read error. The final CDR3 position lacks the conserved phenylalanine or tryptophan, pointing to a likely read error. The chain employs TRBV12-3 or TRBV12-4 and TRBJ2-7; tentatively, D is TRBD2 (5 bases). V was shortened by 5 bases and J by 0 bases, with 14 bases between the two germline ends. This CDR3 has 15 amino acids. In DNA, the CDR3 is TGTGCCAGCAGTCCCGCGGGCGGAAACTCCTACGAGCAGTACCTC. The encoded protein is CASSPAGGNSYEQYL.

Many counts were recorded for this clonotype. This chain joins TRBV7-2 and TRBJ2-7; 8 bases are a match to TRBD2. The ends lost 5 bases at V and 6 bases at J; junction bases unmatched: 9. This CDR3 region has 14 residues. CDR1 and CDR2 (germline): SGHTA, FQGNSA. This CDR3 reads CASSQVGGRFEQYF. CDR3 coding DNA: TGTGCCAGCAGCCAAGTCGGCGGGAGGTTCGAGCAGTACTTC. The variable domain in full, completed from reference TRBV7-2 and TRBJ2-7, reads GAGVSQSPSNKVTEKGKDVELRCDPISGHTALYWYRQSLGQGLEFLIYFQGNSAPDKSGLPSDRFSAERTGGSVSTLTIQRTQQEDSAVYLCASSQVGGRFEQYFGPGTRLTVT.

Ten or more counts support this clonotype. This CDR3 is CASSKTGSPEAFF. The CDR3 DNA reads as TGTGCCAGCAGTAAGACGGGGAGCCCTGAAGCTTTCTTT. The V gene is TRBV12-3 or TRBV12-4, the J gene TRBJ1-1, with no clear D. V was pared by 5 bases and J by 6 bases, with 13 bases between. The CDR3 runs to 13 residues.

The chain uses TRBV27 and TRBJ1-1; D remains unclear. This CDR3 spans 13 amino acids. The V gene lost 5 bases and the J gene lost 1 base, with 8 bases spanning the gap. CDR1 and CDR2 (germline): MNHEY, SMNVEV (reference sequence). CDR3 sequence reads: CASSRSRNTEAFF. In nucleotides, the CDR3 is TGTGCCAGCAGTCGTAGTCGGAACACTGAAGCTTTCTTT.

At least ten counts were recorded for this clonotype. The chain employs TRBV27 and TRBJ2-2; 7 bases align to TRBD1. This CDR3 contains 12 residues. Germline CDR1 reads MNHEY; CDR2 reads SMNVEV (reference sequence). V shed 6 bases, J shed 6 bases, and the junction held 1 base outside the gene matches. The chain's CDR3 is CASSQGAGELFF. CDR3 DNA: TGTGCCAGCAGCCAGGGGGCCGGGGAGCTGTTTTTT.

CDR3 sequence reads: CASSRGRGLELFF. The CDR3 DNA sequence: TGTGCCAGCAGCAGGGGACGGGGATTGGAACTGTTTTTT. The chain is built from TRBV6-1 and TRBJ1-4; tentatively, D is TRBD1 (6 bases). CDR3 length: 13 residues. Germline V gives CDR1 MNHNS, CDR2 SASEGT. V was cut by 6 bases and J by 12 bases, with 17 bases left in between.

This clonotype was detected only a few times. This chain connects TRBV12-3 or TRBV12-4 to TRBJ2-1, with 8 bases fitting TRBD1. The J segment lost 15 bases and the V segment lost 5 bases, leaving 6 bases of the junction unmatched. CDR3 length: 11 amino acids. The CDR3 coding sequence is TGTGCCAGCAGTGACAGGGGTGACCCGTTCTTC. Amino acids: CASSDRGDPFF.

This clonotype is a singleton in its sample. CDR3 in DNA: TGTGCCAGCTCAAGTTCTGAGGGCGCGATCCACGAGCAGTACTTC. It specifies CASSSSEGAIHEQYF. The chain joins TRBV18 to TRBJ2-7, with a possible D match to TRBD2 (5 bases). Looked up from germline, CDR1 is KGHSH and CDR2 is LQKENI. Trimming left V 5 bases short and J 5 bases short, with 19 bases between. This CDR3 has 15 residues.

Concerning this clonotype: This clone may be a read error of a much larger clone one base away. This CDR3 reads CTSSLDVGEAFF. CDR3 DNA sequence: TGTACCAGCAGCTTAGATGTCGGTGAAGCTTTCTTT. The chain combines TRBV11-2 with TRBJ1-1; D gene unclear. The CDR3 sequence is 12 residues long. The germline gives CDR1 SGHAT, CDR2 FQNNGV.

This clonotype was counted ten times or more. This chain joins TRBV11-2 and TRBJ2-3, with 11 bases matching TRBD2. The germline gives CDR1 SGHAT, CDR2 FQNNGV. Unmatched junction bases numbered 14, after V lost 4 bases and J lost 2 bases. The CDR3 is 19 residues long. CDR3 in DNA: TGTGCCAGCAGCTCACGGGCCCGACTAGCGGGAATTCCCACAGATACGCAGTATTTT. It yields the protein CASSSRARLAGIPTDTQYF.

This clonotype was detected a few times. The rearrangement joins TRBV30 to TRBJ1-1; D gene ambiguous. V was cut by 0 bases and J by 7 bases, with 6 bases left in between. The CDR3 runs to 11 residues. Germline-derived CDR1 and CDR2 are GTSNPN and SVGIG (reference sequence). The CDR3, as DNA: TGTGCCTGGAGTGTAGGGCTTGAAGCTTTCTTT. Amino acid sequence: CAWSVGLEAFF.

Of note for this clonotype: A much larger clone lies one base from this, so it may be a read error. The chain couples TRBV27 to TRBJ1-1; possibly TRBD1 for D (5 bases). The CDR3 contains 16 residues. Germline CDR1 reads MNHEY; CDR2 reads SMNVEV (reference sequence). V dropped 6 bases and J dropped 1 base, with 18 bases sitting between them. CDR3 bases: TGTGCCAGCAGCCGGAGTGGGGCGCAGAAGAACACTGAAGCTTTCTTT. It is translated as CASSRSGAQKNTEAFF.

This clonotype has more than one count but fewer than ten. The rearrangement links TRBV30 to TRBJ2-1; possibly TRBD1 for D (5 bases). The CDR3 is made up of 13 amino acids. V was cut by 0 bases and J by 7 bases, with 10 bases left in between. Germline V gene lookup returns CDR1 GTSNPN and CDR2 SVGIG (reference sequence). The CDR3 is CAWSVRRGNEQFF. In DNA form, the CDR3 reads TGTGCCTGGAGTGTACGTAGGGGAAATGAGCAGTTCTTC.

This clonotype was detected a few times. The chain recombines TRBV10-3 with TRBJ2-7; possible D gene TRBD1, 5 bases. The CDR3 has 12 residues. V lost 5 bases, J lost 3 bases, and 8 bases lay in between. Germline V gives CDR1 ENHRY, CDR2 SYGVKD. In DNA, the CDR3 is TGTGCCATCAGTCGAGACAGCTACGAGCAGTACTTC. This sequence encodes CAISRDSYEQYF.

This clonotype was seen more than once but under ten times. The rearrangement joins TRBV5-6 to TRBJ2-5; 10 positions agree with TRBD2. Per the germline V gene, CDR1 is SGHDT and CDR2 is YYEEEE. The CDR3 totals 15 residues. V was clipped by 4 bases and J by 5 bases; unmatched bases: 8. The DNA for the CDR3 is TGTGCCAGCAGCCGAAATACGGGACTAGCGGAGACCCAGTACTTC. As protein: CASSRNTGLAETQYF.

V and J are TRBV20-1 and TRBJ2-1; 10 bases are a match to TRBD2. The germline V gene encodes CDR1 DFQATT and CDR2 SNEGSKA (reference sequence). V dropped 6 bases and J dropped 4; count of bases not matched to a gene: 9. CDR3 size: 15 residues. The CDR3 spells CSAIRTSGGYNEQFF. The CDR3 DNA sequence: TGCAGTGCCATACGGACTAGCGGAGGATACAATGAGCAGTTCTTC.

This clonotype was seen repeatedly, ten times or more. This chain connects TRBV2 to TRBJ2-7, with 8 positions matching TRBD1. V shed 7 bases, J shed 0 bases, and the junction held 11 bases outside the gene matches. CDR3 length: 16 residues. Germline assignment: CDR1 SNHLY and CDR2 FYNNEI. CDR3 in DNA: TGTGCCAGCAAAAATCGACAGGGGACTTACTCCTACGAGCAGTACTTC. It yields the protein CASKNRQGTYSYEQYF.

This clonotype was detected a few times. The chain uses TRBV3-1 and TRBJ2-4, with 9 bases aligning to TRBD2. The ends lost 0 bases at V and 5 bases at J; junction bases unmatched: 14. This CDR3 spans 19 amino acids. The germline V gene encodes CDR1 LGHDT and CDR2 YNNKEL (reference sequence). DNA of the CDR3: TGTGCCAGCAGCCAAGAGGTGGCTAGCGGGGCCTGGTGGGAAAACATTCAGTACTTC. Amino acid sequence: CASSQEVASGAWWENIQYF.